Listed below are T cell receptor beta chains from one sample, sequenced in a study of T cell responses to AZD1222 COVID-19 vaccine. The repertoire was sequenced with immunoSEQ multiplex PCR; TCRdb's copy has only in-frame clones and lacks some. The table includes some 86,000 clones, 70% to 80% detected once. The sample here was peripheral blood, taken on day 0 of AZD1222 vaccination. Source of these receptors: an adult in good health. CDR3s leave out the opening cysteine and the closing phenylalanine or tryptophan. Each record gives: CDR3 length, V gene, clone size, CDR3 protein. For some rows the clone size is stated as once, few or many, or as a class when expanded; others skip it.

CDR3 length: 12; V gene: TRBV19; clone size: .; CDR3 protein: ASSISTGESEQF
CDR3 length: 12; V gene: TRBV3-1/TRBV3-2; clone size: .; CDR3 protein: ASSAGTGNTEAF
CDR3 length: 13; V gene: TRBV27; clone size: .; CDR3 protein: ASSLSLVARTQQF
CDR3 length: 12; V gene: TRBV4-1; clone size: .; CDR3 protein: ASSQDGQPLEAF
CDR3 length: 13; V gene: TRBV6-5; clone size: .; CDR3 protein: ASSYQGMDTDTQY
CDR3 length: 14; V gene: TRBV3-1/TRBV3-2; clone size: .; CDR3 protein: ASSPEAEREMAEQY
CDR3 length: 13; V gene: TRBV19; clone size: .; CDR3 protein: ASTLGQGSYNEQF
CDR3 length: 14; V gene: TRBV15; clone size: .; CDR3 protein: ATSRERQGSNQPQH
CDR3 length: 12; V gene: TRBV3-1/TRBV3-2; clone size: .; CDR3 protein: ASSQVANTGELF
CDR3 length: 18; V gene: TRBV10-1; clone size: once; CDR3 protein: ASSEPSGTGGDDSGNTIY
CDR3 length: 12; V gene: TRBV6-5; clone size: .; CDR3 protein: ASSYSGQDYEQY
CDR3 length: 14; V gene: TRBV5-4; clone size: .; CDR3 protein: ASSLGQGFSNEKLF
CDR3 length: 13; V gene: TRBV7-9; clone size: .; CDR3 protein: ASSPRQGLTGELF
CDR3 length: 13; V gene: TRBV3-1/TRBV3-2; clone size: .; CDR3 protein: ASSQADRDGNTIY
CDR3 length: 11; V gene: TRBV6-5; clone size: .; CDR3 protein: ASKMGQAYGYT
CDR3 length: 14; V gene: TRBV7-9; clone size: .; CDR3 protein: ASSSLKGQGKDTQY
CDR3 length: 12; V gene: TRBV19; clone size: .; CDR3 protein: ASRTQGAGEKLF
CDR3 length: 13; V gene: TRBV14; clone size: .; CDR3 protein: ASNLGGGRYNEQF
CDR3 length: 13; V gene: TRBV7-2; clone size: .; CDR3 protein: ASSAGTGSNQPQH
CDR3 length: 12; V gene: TRBV5-1; clone size: .; CDR3 protein: ASSSGPGGLEQY
CDR3 length: 10; V gene: TRBV30; clone size: .; CDR3 protein: ALAGGAETQY
CDR3 length: 13; V gene: TRBV3-1/TRBV3-2; clone size: .; CDR3 protein: ASSQSPGPSYEQY
CDR3 length: 13; V gene: TRBV5-1; clone size: .; CDR3 protein: ASSWAGYLQETQY
CDR3 length: 10; V gene: TRBV6-2/TRBV6-3; clone size: .; CDR3 protein: ASSTGGYGYT